The 27 T cell receptor beta chains below were found in one sample sequenced in a study of blood T cell repertoires in COVID-19. Sequencing was performed with immunoSEQ multiplex PCR; in TCRdb, only in-frame clones are kept and a portion is missing. The table records about 77,000 clones, around nine tenths of them present only once. Sequenced: peripheral blood. Receptors originate from a woman at least 80 years old with active or convalescent COVID-19.

A single count supports this clone. The J gene is TRBJ1-2, the V gene TRBV6-6, with a possible D match to TRBD1 (5 bases). In germline, CDR1 is MNHNY, CDR2 SVGAGI (reference sequence). There are 14 residues in the CDR3. The V and J ends lost 4 bases and 2 bases respectively, with 11 bases between them. The CDR3 region is CASSLTQANYGYTF. The CDR3 nucleotides are TGTGCCAGCAGTTTGACACAGGCGAACTATGGCTACACCTTC.

J is TRBJ2-5 and V is TRBV7-9; 8 bases agree with TRBD1. CDR1 and CDR2 (germline): SEHNR, FQNEAQ (reference sequence). CDR3 length equals 18 residues. The J segment lost 5 bases and the V segment lost 8 bases, leaving 22 bases of the junction unmatched. The CDR3 DNA is TGTGCCAGCCCGACTAGACCCGAGGCAGGGGGCGCGGAGGAGACCCAGTACTTC. Amino acids: CASPTRPEAGGAEETQYF.

The chain uses TRBV4-1 and TRBJ1-1, with 9 bases that match TRBD1. There are 15 residues in the CDR3. CDR1 MGHRA and CDR2 YSYEKL come from the germline V gene. Trimming cost V 3 bases and J 6 bases; bases outside gene matches: 8. The CDR3 DNA is TGCGCCAGCAGCCAGGGGACAGGGCGGGGCGCTGAAGCTTTCTTT. Amino acids: CASSQGTGRGAEAFF.

The genes are TRBV14 and TRBJ1-2; D perhaps matches TRBD1 (6 bases). CDR3 length equals 17 residues. The germline CDR1 and CDR2 sequences are SGHDN and FVKESK. Trimming pared 4 bases from V and 1 base from J, leaving 19 bases between. This chain's CDR3 is CASSRRTVRAFNYGYTF. The CDR3 coding sequence is TGTGCCAGCAGCCGCCGGACAGTTAGGGCCTTTAACTATGGCTACACCTTC.

The chain carries TRBV3-1 (or the pseudogene TRBV3-2) and TRBJ2-2, with 8 positions matching TRBD2. The V segment lost 4 bases and the J segment 6 bases; nucleotides outside the gene matches: 13. Germline lookup yields CDR1 LGHDT and CDR2 YNNKEL (reference sequence). The CDR3 is 17 amino acids. The CDR3 DNA reads as TGTGCCAGCAGCCCTATGGTCGTTAGCGGGGAGGCCGGGGAGCTGTTTTTT. It yields the protein CASSPMVVSGEAGELFF.

The chain recombines TRBV29-1 with TRBJ2-1; 7 positions agree with TRBD2. The germline V gene encodes CDR1 SQVTM and CDR2 ANQGSEA. The CDR3 runs to 12 residues. Trimming took 6 bases from V and 3 from J; bases not matched to a gene: 2. CDR3 nucleotide sequence: TGCAGCGTGGCGGGGGTCTACAATGAGCAGTTCTTC. This codes for CSVAGVYNEQFF.

The gene calls are TRBV15 and TRBJ1-6; unclear D gene. V lost 6 bases and J lost 4, with 7 bases in between. The CDR3 length is 13 residues. Germline V gene sequence: CDR1 LNHNV, CDR2 YYDKDF (reference sequence). CDR3 protein: CATRQHYNSPLHF. CDR3 in DNA: TGTGCCACCAGACAGCATTATAATTCACCCCTCCACTTT.

The CDR3 coding sequence is TGCGCCAGCATGGAATGGACTAGCGGTAACACCGGGGAGCTGTTTTTT. Protein sequence: CASMEWTSGNTGELFF. The chain is built from TRBV4-3 and TRBJ2-2, with 10 positions matching TRBD2. The CDR3 totals 16 residues. J gave up 2 bases and V 7 bases, and 7 bases lay outside the gene matches. Per germline, CDR1 LGHNA and CDR2 YSLEER.

This sequence joins TRBV28 and TRBJ2-5; 8 bases are a match to TRBD1. J was trimmed by 5 bases and V by 5 bases; bases with no gene match: 10. The CDR3 spans 15 residues. CDR1 and CDR2 (germline): MDHEN, SYDVKM. In DNA, the CDR3 is TGTGCCAGCAGTCTCACCGGACAGGGCATGGAGACCCAGTACTTC. Residues: CASSLTGQGMETQYF.

This rearrangement joins TRBV7-2 to TRBJ1-2; D perhaps matches TRBD1 (5 bases). CDR3 length: 15 amino acids. Trimming removed 5 bases at V and 5 bases at J, with 18 bases between. The germline V gene encodes CDR1 SGHTA and CDR2 FQGNSA. The CDR3 bases are TGTGCCAGCAGCCCCCAGGTGGGGGGGTTTTATGGCTACACCTTC. It codes for CASSPQVGGFYGYTF.

The V and J genes are TRBV28 and TRBJ1-2; D gene unclear. The germline V and J ends were trimmed by 3 bases and 0 bases, with 11 bases remaining between them. Germline V gives CDR1 MDHEN, CDR2 SYDVKM. This CDR3 region has 15 residues. The CDR3 DNA is TGTGCCAGCAGTTTCGAGGGCGGCTCTAACTATGGCTACACCTTC. Its translation: CASSFEGGSNYGYTF.

This chain joins TRBV27 and TRBJ1-1; D perhaps matches TRBD1 (5 bases). The V and J ends lost 3 bases and 11 bases respectively, with 13 bases between them. The CDR3 is made up of 12 amino acids. Germline V gives CDR1 MNHEY, CDR2 SMNVEV (reference sequence). The CDR3 loop reads CASSFYQGRAFF. The CDR3, as DNA: TGTGCCAGCAGTTTTTATCAGGGTCGGGCTTTCTTT.

This sequence joins TRBV28 and TRBJ2-3, with no clear D. There are 12 residues in the CDR3. V was trimmed by 3 bases and J by 5 bases, leaving 6 bases between them. Germline V CDR1 and CDR2: MDHEN, SYDVKM. The CDR3 region has the DNA TGTGCCAGCAGTTTCAGAAGAGATACGCAGTATTTT. Protein sequence: CASSFRRDTQYF.

The chain recombines TRBV12-5 with TRBJ2-3, with D uncertain. V was shortened by 0 bases and J by 4 bases, with 11 bases between the two germline ends. The CDR3 spans 15 residues. From germline, CDR1 is LGHNT and CDR2 FRNRAP. In nucleotides, the CDR3 is TGTGCTAGTGGTTTGGTAGCAGCGACCCCAGATACGCAGTATTTT. It specifies CASGLVAATPDTQYF. Complete variable domain (other parts from reference TRBV12-5 and TRBJ2-3): DARVTQTPRHKVTEMGQEVTMRCQPILGHNTVFWYRQTMMQGLELLAYFRNRAPLDDSGMPKDRFSAEMPDATLATLKIQPSEPRDSAVYFCASGLVAATPDTQYFGPGTRLTVL.

The gene calls are TRBV21-1 and TRBJ2-5; TRBD1, the D gene given by the table, was not confirmed from the DNA. TRBV21-1 is noted as a pseudogene. CDR3 size: 13 residues. The CDR3: CASSKLQQETQYF. CDR3 DNA sequence: TGTGCCAGCAGCAAACTACAGCAAGAGACCCAGTACTTC.

The count of this clone is one. The chain has TRBV18 and TRBJ2-5; possible D gene TRBD1, 6 bases. Germline V gene sequence: CDR1 KGHSH, CDR2 LQKENI. V lost 6 bases to trimming and J lost 5 bases, with 16 bases between them. CDR3 length: 14 amino acids. CDR3 residues: CASSQNRAGETQYF. Written as DNA, the CDR3 is TGTGCCAGCTCGCAAAACAGGGCTGGGGAGACCCAGTACTTC.

The gene calls are TRBV4-3 and TRBJ1-2; D is ambiguous. The germline V gene encodes CDR1 LGHNA and CDR2 YSLEER. This CDR3 is built from 14 residues. V was pared by 1 base and J by 3 bases, with 9 bases between. CDR3 in amino acids: CASSQGMADYGYTF. The CDR3 DNA reads as TGCGCCAGCAGCCAAGGAATGGCGGACTATGGCTACACCTTC.

This clone was seen a single time. The chain combines TRBV14 with TRBJ2-5; maybe TRBD2 (7 bases). CDR1 is SGHDN, CDR2 FVKESK, per germline. Trimming left V 0 bases short and J 11 bases short, with 13 bases between. The CDR3 runs 13 residues. The CDR3: CASSQDIRGGQYF. The DNA for the CDR3 is TGTGCCAGCAGCCAAGATATAAGGGGGGGTCAGTACTTC. Looking up the rest from reference TRBV14 and TRBJ2-5 gives the full variable domain: EAGVTQFPSHSVIEKGQTVTLRCDPISGHDNLYWYRRVMGKEIKFLLHFVKESKQDESGMPNNRFLAERTGGTYSTLKVQPAELEDSGVYFCASSQDIRGGQYFGPGTRLLVL.

V usage is TRBV28 and J usage is TRBJ1-2, with unresolved D. Germline V CDR1 and CDR2: MDHEN, SYDVKM. This CDR3 spans 14 amino acids. V was clipped by 7 bases and J by 2 bases, with 14 bases between them. The DNA of the CDR3 is TGTGCCAGCAACTCGGGGAGCTCAAACTATGGCTACACCTTC. The encoded protein is CASNSGSSNYGYTF.

V and J are TRBV12-3 or TRBV12-4 and TRBJ2-7; weak D call: TRBD2 (6 bases). The CDR3 is 13 amino acids. The V end lost 5 bases, the J end lost 1 base, and 9 bases lay between the germline ends. The CDR3, as DNA: TGTGCCAGCAGTCAAGGACTATCCTACGAGCAGTACTTC. Its protein is CASSQGLSYEQYF.

This chain uses TRBV2 with TRBJ2-7; D might be TRBD1 (6 bases). The CDR3 has 16 residues. Germline CDR1 is SNHLY and CDR2 is FYNNEI. Trimming removed 7 bases at V and 0 bases at J, with 19 bases between. This CDR3 reads CASTPFNRDPSYEQYF. DNA of the CDR3: TGTGCCAGCACCCCATTTAACAGGGACCCCTCCTACGAGCAGTACTTC. The full variable domain, completed using reference TRBV2 and TRBJ2-7, is EPEVTQTPSHQVTQMGQEVILRCVPISNHLYFYWYRQILGQKVEFLVSFYNNEISEKSEIFDDQFSVERPDGSNFTLKIRSTKLEDSAMYFCASTPFNRDPSYEQYFGPGTRLTVT.

This chain links TRBV5-1 with TRBJ2-3, with 9 bases lining up with TRBD2. CDR3 length: 15 amino acids. With V trimmed by 2 bases and J by 1 base, 2 bases remained unmatched. CDR1 and CDR2 from the germline V gene are SGHRS and YFSETQ. Written as DNA, the CDR3 is TGCGCCAGCAGCTTTGCTAGCGGGGGCACAGATACGCAGTATTTT. Amino acids: CASSFASGGTDTQYF.

The rearrangement links TRBV10-3 to TRBJ1-5, with D tentatively TRBD1 (6 bases). Germline lookup yields CDR1 ENHRY and CDR2 SYGVKD. Trimming removed 3 bases from V and 3 bases from J, with 15 bases in between. The CDR3 extends over 16 amino acids. CDR3 sequence (DNA): TGTGCCATCAGTGATGGGGGCGGCCCATTCAATCAGCCCCAGCATTTT. This sequence encodes CAISDGGGPFNQPQHF.

The V gene is TRBV6-5, the J gene TRBJ2-3; 10 bases are a match to TRBD2. CDR3 length equals 16 residues. Germline trimming cut 0 bases from V and 8 bases from J; bases unmatched to any gene: 8. From germline, CDR1 is MNHEY and CDR2 SVGAGI. As DNA, the CDR3 is TGTGCCAGCAGTTACTCACAGCGGGGGGGCCAGGGTACGCAGTATTTT. This codes for CASSYSQRGGQGTQYF.

The J gene is TRBJ2-3, the V gene TRBV2, with 7 bases that match TRBD2. The V gene's germline CDR1 is SNHLY and CDR2 FYNNEI. With V trimmed by 8 bases and J by 3 bases, 11 bases remained unmatched. The CDR3 is made up of 15 amino acids. CDR3 protein: CASLIGQGGTDTQYF. The CDR3, as DNA: TGTGCCAGCCTTATCGGGCAGGGAGGGACAGATACGCAGTATTTT.

This chain links TRBV6-2 or TRBV6-3 with TRBJ2-3; 15 bases are a match to TRBD2. CDR1 MNHEY and CDR2 SVGEGT come from the germline V gene. Losses at the gene ends were 6 bases for V and 6 bases for J; bases not matched to a gene: 7. The CDR3 has 16 amino acids. The CDR3 region has the DNA TGTGCCAGCAGCAATACCGGACTAGCGGGAGGGGATACGCAGTATTTT. As protein: CASSNTGLAGGDTQYF.

The rearrangement uses TRBV6-2 or TRBV6-3 and TRBJ1-1; 7 bases align to TRBD1. With 3 bases clipped from V and 7 bases from J, the junction kept 8 bases outside the gene matches. The CDR3 is made up of 14 amino acids. Germline V gives CDR1 MNHEY, CDR2 SVGEGT. Written as DNA, the CDR3 is TGTGCCAGCAGTTATCCCGGTAGGGGGCTTGAAGCTTTCTTT. Protein: CASSYPGRGLEAFF.